This TCR beta chain was identified in a study of T cells in women clearing cervical HPV infection. A note on this clone: Read coverage stops 3 residues before the CDR3 terminus; the germline J gene supplies the remainder.

This CDR3 comprises 15 residues. V dropped 3 bases and J dropped 4; count of bases not matched to a gene: 7. Germline V CDR1 and CDR2: MNHNS, SASEGT. Genomic DNA, averaging approximately 1,100 ng per sample, yielded TCR beta CDR3 via immunoSEQ. Some clones are missing from TCRdb's copy, which holds only in-frame ones; the method was immunoSEQ multiplex PCR. The listing contains around 35,000 clones. Source material: blood buffy coat. V gene TRBV6-1 combines with J gene TRBJ2-7; 9 bases map to TRBD1. The sequence derives from a woman between 18 and 70 years old with a cervical HPV16 infection that either progressed to CIN3+ or cleared (not recorded which). The CDR3 bases that were read are TGTGCCAGCAGTGAGTATTGGACAGGGGAATACGAG. Protein sequence: CASSEYWTGEYE. The complete CDR3 reads CASSEYWTGEYEQYF.